The T cell receptor (beta chain) under discussion was sequenced for a study of cytomegalovirus exposure and HLA in healthy donors. Study-wide findings and caveats: An Asian-associated ancestry cluster reportedly showed fewer N-insertions than the approximately 600-donor mean in a later analysis.

Donors consisted of healthy bone marrow donors. A remark on this clone: What it recognizes is unknown.

The PCR made use of 60 Vbeta and 13 Jbeta primers. Libraries were prepared by immunoSEQ multiplex PCR; TCRdb keeps only in-frame clonotypes and omits some of them. The sample consists of 150,000 or so clones, roughly 88% of them appearing once. Trimming removed 0 bases from V and 4 bases from J, with 10 bases in between. This CDR3 is built from 14 residues. CDR1 and CDR2 (germline): SGHRS, YFSETQ. This clonotype originated in a man over 45 in good health and CMV-seropositive. The chain recombines TRBV5-1 with TRBJ1-2; a weak D match, TRBD1 (5 bases). The specimen was PBMCs. CDR3 in amino acids: CASSLGRGTYGYTF. The CDR3 DNA reads TGCGCCAGCAGCTTGGGGAGGGGAACCTATGGCTACACCTTC.